This entry lists 15 T cell receptor beta chains sequenced from one sample in a study of long-term antiretroviral therapy in people with HIV. Version v3.0 of the immunoSEQ assay ran at survey level. TCRdb's copy holds only in-frame clones and misses some; the assay was immunoSEQ multiplex PCR. This sample has 20,000 or so clones, with roughly 77% found just once. The source was unsorted PBMCs, collected 4.4 years after starting antiretroviral therapy. All receptors come from a young man with HIV.

V is TRBV7-2 and J is TRBJ2-7; 7 bases are shared with TRBD1. Germline assignment: CDR1 SGHTA and CDR2 FQGNSA. V dropped 5 bases and J dropped 2; count of bases not matched to a gene: 6. The CDR3 runs 14 residues. CDR3 DNA sequence: TGTGCCAGCAGCCTACGGACAGGTACCTACGAGCAGTACTTC. Translated: CASSLRTGTYEQYF.

The chain employs TRBV4-3 and TRBJ1-2, with D hard to call. V was pared by 0 bases and J by 4 bases, with 12 bases between. Germline CDR1 LGHNA, CDR2 YSLEER. The CDR3 consists of 15 residues. CDR3 in amino acids: CASSQEDGPFYGYTF. As DNA, the CDR3 is TGCGCCAGCAGCCAAGAGGACGGGCCTTTCTATGGCTACACCTTC.

The V and J genes are TRBV7-2 and TRBJ2-7; TRBD2 agrees at 13 bases. Germline loops: CDR1 SGHTA, CDR2 FQGNSA. Unmatched junction bases numbered 8, after V lost 5 bases and J lost 4 bases. This CDR3 has 16 amino acids. CDR3 amino acids: CASSDPGLAGLYEQYF. CDR3 coding DNA: TGTGCCAGCAGCGATCCGGGACTAGCGGGATTGTACGAGCAGTACTTC.

This clone has just a few counts. J is TRBJ1-2 and V is TRBV28; D is possibly TRBD1 (6 bases). This CDR3 is 13 amino acids long. The V gene's germline CDR1 is MDHEN and CDR2 SYDVKM. The V end was cut by 3 bases, the J end by 8 bases, with 13 bases between. The CDR3 DNA reads TGTGCCAGCAGTTTGCAGGGGCGCCCCGGCTACACCTTC. Translated, it gives CASSLQGRPGYTF.

This clone was picked up a small number of times. V and J are TRBV9 and TRBJ1-4; possibly TRBD1 for D (6 bases). The V end lost 5 bases, the J end lost 5 bases, and 10 bases lay between the germline ends. The CDR3 spans 13 residues. Germline V gene lookup returns CDR1 SGDLS and CDR2 YYNGEE. CDR3 sequence reads: CASSDRRNEKLFF. CDR3 DNA sequence: TGTGCCAGCAGTGACAGGCGGAATGAAAAACTGTTTTTT.

The CDR3, as DNA: TGTGCCAGCTCAGAGGAGGCACGGCTCACTGAAGCTTTCTTT. This gives the protein CASSEEARLTEAFF. The chain joins TRBV18 to TRBJ1-1; no reliable D call. Germline CDR1 is KGHSH and CDR2 is LQKENI. The V end was cut by 5 bases, the J end by 4 bases, with 14 bases between. The CDR3 totals 14 residues.

V and J are TRBV6-5 and TRBJ2-3; D is undetermined. The ends were cut back, 11 bases at V and 4 bases at J, with 19 bases in the middle. From germline, CDR1 is MNHEY and CDR2 SVGAGI. The length of the CDR3 is 14 residues. DNA for the CDR3: TGTGCCTCCCGACCAGCAGGATGGCCAGATACGCAGTATTTT. This codes for CASRPAGWPDTQYF.

The rearrangement uses TRBV10-3 and TRBJ2-1; the D gene is possibly TRBD2 (6 bases). This CDR3 has 16 residues. V was trimmed by 7 bases and J by 0 bases, leaving 16 bases between them. CDR1 is ENHRY and CDR2 is SYGVKD in the germline V gene. The CDR3 sequence is CAIISTAGSSYNEQFF. The CDR3 nucleotides read TGTGCCATCATTTCGACGGCGGGGAGCTCCTACAATGAGCAGTTCTTC.

V usage is TRBV11-2 and J usage is TRBJ1-1; D unclear. The ends were cut back, 0 bases at V and 5 bases at J, with 7 bases in the middle. The CDR3 sequence is 13 residues long. Germline assignment: CDR1 SGHAT and CDR2 FQNNGV. The CDR3 protein is CASSLDLGTEAFF. DNA for the CDR3: TGTGCCAGCAGCTTAGATCTGGGAACTGAAGCTTTCTTT. Looking up the rest from reference TRBV11-2 and TRBJ1-1 gives the full variable domain: EAGVAQSPRYKIIEKRQSVAFWCNPISGHATLYWYQQILGQGPKLLIQFQNNGVVDDSQLPKDRFSAERLKGVDSTLKIQPAKLEDSAVYLCASSLDLGTEAFFGQGTRLTVV.

This sequence joins TRBV21-1 and TRBJ1-1. TRBV21-1 is a pseudogene segment. The length of the CDR3 is 15 residues. The DNA for the CDR3 is TGTGCCAGCAGCAAATCGGGACCTTTGAACACTGAAGCTTTCTTT. It yields the protein CASSKSGPLNTEAFF.

This chain links TRBV18 with TRBJ2-7, with 10 bases lining up with TRBD1. Germline CDR1 KGHSH, CDR2 LQKENI. The CDR3 contains 15 residues. Losses at the gene ends were 4 bases for V and 2 bases for J; bases not matched to a gene: 5. The CDR3 nucleotides read TGTGCCAGCTCACGGTCTGGGACAGGGGCCTACGAGCAGTACTTC. Protein: CASSRSGTGAYEQYF.

J is TRBJ1-1 and V is TRBV6-1, with TRBD1 matching over 9 bases. The germline CDR1 and CDR2 sequences are MNHNS and SASEGT. J gave up 1 base and V 7 bases, and 4 bases lay outside the gene matches. The CDR3 has 14 residues. The CDR3 sequence is CASTMDRGNTEAFF. CDR3 DNA sequence: TGTGCCAGCACCATGGACAGGGGGAACACTGAAGCTTTCTTT.

The chain combines TRBV7-8 with TRBJ1-1; D is unresolved. CDR1 is SGHVS and CDR2 is FQNEAQ in the germline V gene. The CDR3 length is 14 residues. With 1 base removed from V and 5 bases from J, the gap between germline ends came to 11 bases. CDR3 region: CASSLDVRWTEAFF. DNA for the CDR3: TGTGCCAGCAGCTTAGACGTCAGATGGACTGAAGCTTTCTTT. The full variable domain, in which reference TRBV7-8 and TRBJ1-1 provide the parts outside the CDR3, is GAGVSQSPRYKVAKRGQDVALRCDPISGHVSLFWYQQALGQGPEFLTYFQNEAQLDKSGLPSDRFFAERPEGSVSTLKIQRTQQEDSAVYLCASSLDVRWTEAFFGQGTRLTVV.

V gene TRBV19 combines with J gene TRBJ2-1, with D uncertain. V was cut by 0 bases and J by 0 bases, with 12 bases left in between. CDR1 is LNHDA and CDR2 is SQIVND in the germline V gene (reference sequence). CDR3 length equals 17 residues. CDR3 in DNA: TGTGCCAGTAGTATAGATCCTGGACCGCGCTCCTACAATGAGCAGTTCTTC. Translated: CASSIDPGPRSYNEQFF.

The rearrangement joins TRBV2 to TRBJ2-7; the D is unclear. The V end lost 11 bases, the J end lost 4 bases, and 18 bases lay between the germline ends. From germline, CDR1 is SNHLY and CDR2 FYNNEI. This CDR3 has 13 amino acids. The CDR3 DNA sequence: TGTGCCGGAAGAACGGACGATGCTTACGAGCAGTACTTC. Protein product: CAGRTDDAYEQYF.